The clone carrying this T cell receptor beta chain was recorded at least ten times. This sample stems from a study of early T cells in non-severe SARS-CoV-2 infection. Study details: Sequencing used unsorted whole-blood bulk RNA, so chains lack pairing.

The CDR3 has 13 residues. Trimming stripped 6 bases from V and 6 bases from J, with 11 bases between. Germline CDR1 is MNHEY and CDR2 is SVGAGI. Individual cDNA molecules each received unique molecular identifiers attached to them. Via MiXCR, TCRdb re-called the 5' RACE reads, giving one row per CDR3 protein. The sample has more than 65,000 distinct CDR3 sequences, around 12% seen once; the top ten hold roughly 1.2%. The clonotype comes from an adult who was a healthcare worker with PCR-confirmed SARS-CoV-2 infection or an uninfected control (not recorded which). The sequenced sample consisted of whole blood. This sequence joins TRBV6-5 and TRBJ2-2; D not certain. The CDR3, as DNA: TGTGCCAGCAGGTTGGGGTTGGCCGGGGAGCTGTTTTTT. It codes for CASRLGLAGELFF.